The 32 T cell receptor beta chains given below trace back to one sample, sequenced in a study of cytomegalovirus exposure and HLA in healthy donors. PCR amplification relied on 60 Vbeta primers (plus 13 Jbeta primers). Assay: immunoSEQ multiplex PCR; the TCRdb copy retains only in-frame clones and omits some. The data contain tens of thousands of clones, roughly 77% of them seen just once; the ten biggest clones take up 6.5%. Sequencing was done on a sample of PBMCs. The receptors stem from a human donor in good health.

This clone was seen more than once but under ten times. The chain combines TRBV28 with TRBJ1-6; tentatively, D is TRBD1 (5 bases). V dropped 7 bases and J dropped 6 bases, with 7 bases sitting between them. CDR1 is MDHEN and CDR2 is SYDVKM in the germline V gene. CDR3 length: 12 residues. Here the CDR3 DNA reads TGTGCCAGCAAGGGACTTAATTCACCCCTCCACTTT. Its protein is CASKGLNSPLHF.

The chain joins TRBV15 to TRBJ1-5; TRBD1 agrees at 8 bases. Germline CDR1 LNHNV, CDR2 YYDKDF (reference sequence). The CDR3 runs 19 residues. V dropped 0 bases and J dropped 0; count of bases not matched to a gene: 10. This chain's CDR3 is CATSRDRRGQGLSNQPQHF. The CDR3 region has the DNA TGTGCCACCAGCAGAGATCGGAGAGGACAGGGACTTAGCAATCAGCCCCAGCATTTT. Based on the CDR3 plus reference TRBV15 and TRBJ1-5, the full variable domain is DAMVIQNPRYQVTQFGKPVTLSCSQTLNHNVMYWYQQKSSQAPKLLFHYYDKDFNNEADTPDNFQSRRPNTSFCFLDIRSPGLGDTAMYLCATSRDRRGQGLSNQPQHFGDGTRLSIL.

The chain carries TRBV7-8 and TRBJ2-3; the match to TRBD1 covers 7 bases. Trimming removed 2 bases from V and 8 bases from J; junction bases left unmatched: 13. CDR1 is SGHVS and CDR2 is FQNEAQ in the germline V gene. This CDR3 has 16 residues. CDR3 nucleotide sequence: TGTGCCAGCAGCTTAATAGAACAGGGGAAAAAGGGTACGCAGTATTTT. The encoded protein is CASSLIEQGKKGTQYF.

The chain couples TRBV30 to TRBJ2-7; D call uncertain. V lost 3 bases and J 3 bases, leaving 18 bases between the germline ends. Germline V gene sequence: CDR1 GTSNPN, CDR2 SVGIG (reference sequence). There are 15 residues in the CDR3. The CDR3 sequence is CAWSPRLQNYYEQYF. For the CDR3, the DNA is TGTGCCTGGAGCCCGCGGTTGCAGAACTACTACGAGCAGTACTTC.

The rearrangement links TRBV2 to TRBJ2-7, with D possibly matching TRBD1 (6 bases). In germline, CDR1 is SNHLY, CDR2 FYNNEI. CDR3 length equals 12 residues. Trimming left V 7 bases short and J 2 bases short, with 9 bases between. CDR3 residues: CASKGQTYEQYF. CDR3 sequence (DNA): TGTGCCAGCAAAGGACAGACCTACGAGCAGTACTTC.

The chain combines TRBV7-2 with TRBJ2-7; 7 bases line up with TRBD1. The CDR3 is made up of 14 amino acids. J was trimmed by 6 bases and V by 5 bases; bases with no gene match: 10. Germline assignment: CDR1 SGHTA and CDR2 FQGNSA. For the CDR3, the DNA is TGTGCCAGCAGCCCGGACAGGTTTTCTACCGAGCAGTACTTC. As protein: CASSPDRFSTEQYF. Full variable domain (rest looked up from reference TRBV7-2 and TRBJ2-7): GAGVSQSPSNKVTEKGKDVELRCDPISGHTALYWYRQSLGQGLEFLIYFQGNSAPDKSGLPSDRFSAERTGGSVSTLTIQRTQQEDSAVYLCASSPDRFSTEQYFGPGTRLTVT.

This chain links TRBV9 with TRBJ1-5; 7 bases agree with TRBD1. The germline gives CDR1 SGDLS, CDR2 YYNGEE. This CDR3 spans 15 amino acids. The trim removed 0 bases at V and 3 bases at J, leaving 3 bases unmatched. The CDR3 loop is CASSVGGQNNQPQHF. CDR3 nucleotide sequence: TGTGCCAGCAGCGTAGGGGGACAGAACAATCAGCCCCAGCATTTT.

The genes are TRBV7-3 and TRBJ2-7; D might be TRBD2 (5 bases). The CDR3 has 13 residues. Trimming shortened V by 4 bases and J by 7 bases, and 14 bases separated the two germline ends. CDR1 and CDR2 from the germline V gene are SGHTA and FQGTGA. CDR3 nucleotides: TGTGCCAGCAGCTCACAATTGCCGGGGGAGCAGTACTTC. Translating it yields CASSSQLPGEQYF. Full variable domain (missing parts from reference TRBV7-3 and TRBJ2-7): GAGVSQTPSNKVTEKGKYVELRCDPISGHTALYWYRQSLGQGPEFLIYFQGTGAADDSGLPNDRFFAVRPEGSVSTLKIQRTERGDSAVYLCASSSQLPGEQYFGPGTRLTVT.

This clone was seen a handful of times. The chain joins TRBV25-1 to TRBJ1-2; D is perhaps TRBD1 (6 bases). V lost 3 bases, J lost 7 bases, and 24 bases lay in between. Germline V CDR1 and CDR2: MGHDK, SYGVNS. The CDR3 is 17 residues long. The CDR3 reads CASSDGGGTPIVRGYTF. The CDR3 bases are TGTGCCAGCAGTGATGGGGGAGGGACACCGATTGTGCGTGGCTACACCTTC.

The chain is built from TRBV28 and TRBJ2-2, with TRBD1 matching over 9 bases. V gave up 6 bases and J gave up 6 bases; unmatched junction bases: 5. The CDR3 extends over 14 amino acids. The V gene's germline CDR1 is MDHEN and CDR2 SYDVKM. CDR3 sequence reads: CASRRDRDPGELFF. CDR3 sequence (DNA): TGTGCCAGCAGGCGGGACAGGGATCCCGGGGAGCTGTTTTTT.

The chain is built from TRBV28 and TRBJ2-2, with TRBD2 identical over 11 bases. Losses at the gene ends were 6 bases for V and 7 bases for J; bases not matched to a gene: 7. Looked up from germline, CDR1 is MDHEN and CDR2 is SYDVKM. This CDR3 has 15 amino acids. The CDR3 sequence is CASRNSGGADGELFF. DNA of the CDR3: TGTGCCAGCAGGAATAGCGGGGGGGCCGACGGGGAGCTGTTTTTT.

The rearrangement joins TRBV6-1 to TRBJ2-7, with no clear D. Trimming pared 0 bases from V and 2 bases from J, leaving 5 bases between. The CDR3 covers 13 residues. From germline, CDR1 is MNHNS and CDR2 SASEGT. CDR3 in DNA: TGTGCCAGCAGTGAAGCCGTAACCTACGAGCAGTACTTC. As protein: CASSEAVTYEQYF.

This clone showed up just once. The chain joins TRBV29-1 to TRBJ1-1; D is ambiguous. Deletions cut 7 bases from V and 1 base from J, with 10 bases between. Germline V gene data show CDR1 as SQVTM and CDR2 as ANQGSEA. The CDR3 has 12 residues. The CDR3 sequence is CSGSEGNTEAFF. The CDR3 nucleotides are TGCAGCGGGTCGGAGGGGAACACTGAAGCTTTCTTT.

The chain is built from TRBV9 and TRBJ1-5; maybe TRBD1 (5 bases). Deletions cut 6 bases from V and 6 bases from J, with 16 bases between. Germline-derived CDR1 and CDR2 are SGDLS and YYNGEE. The CDR3 runs to 14 residues. CDR3 residues: CASNAGDFIQPQHF. Here the CDR3 DNA reads TGTGCCAGCAATGCCGGGGACTTTATTCAGCCCCAGCATTTT. The variable domain in full, completed from reference TRBV9 and TRBJ1-5, reads DSGVTQTPKHLITATGQRVTLRCSPRSGDLSVYWYQQSLDQGLQFLIQYYNGEERAKGNILERFSAQQFPDLHSELNLSSLELGDSALYFCASNAGDFIQPQHFGDGTRLSIL.

The chain employs TRBV18 and TRBJ1-1, with 8 bases aligning to TRBD1. CDR1 KGHSH and CDR2 LQKENI come from the germline V gene. V lost 1 base and J lost 3; bases outside the gene matches: 7. The CDR3 contains 16 residues. DNA of the CDR3: TGTGCCAGCTCACCACTCCAGGGGGCAAGGGACACTGAAGCTTTCTTT. Translating gives CASSPLQGARDTEAFF.

This clone was detected only a few times. This chain uses TRBV9 with TRBJ1-1; D uncertain. V lost 0 bases and J 2 bases, leaving 5 bases between the germline ends. CDR3 length: 13 amino acids. The germline gives CDR1 SGDLS, CDR2 YYNGEE. The CDR3 region is CASSVEHNTEAFF. CDR3 sequence (DNA): TGTGCCAGCAGCGTAGAACACAACACTGAAGCTTTCTTT.

The J gene is TRBJ2-3, the V gene TRBV9, with D possibly TRBD1 on 6 matching bases. Between the trimmed V and J ends, which lost 0 bases and 3 bases, there was a span of 11 bases. The CDR3 spans 15 residues. The germline CDR1 and CDR2 sequences are SGDLS and YYNGEE. The CDR3 loop reads CASSVVRGTTDTQYF. The CDR3 DNA reads as TGTGCCAGCAGCGTAGTGAGGGGGACGACAGATACGCAGTATTTT.

This chain links TRBV7-9 with TRBJ1-2; TRBD1 agrees at 8 bases. The CDR3 sequence is 16 residues long. The J segment lost 10 bases and the V segment lost 0 bases, leaving 13 bases of the junction unmatched. CDR1 and CDR2 (germline): SEHNR, FQNEAQ (reference sequence). The CDR3 loop is CASSLALGGQANYYTF. Here the CDR3 DNA reads TGTGCCAGCAGCTTAGCGCTGGGGGGACAGGCGAATTACTACACCTTC.

The chain links TRBV4-1 to TRBJ2-7, with D possibly being TRBD1 (6 bases). V gave up 1 base and J gave up 0 bases, with 16 bases separating them. Germline CDR1 reads MGHRA; CDR2 reads YSYEKL. The CDR3 runs 17 residues. This chain's CDR3 is CASSQGELRTDSYEQYF. The CDR3 nucleotides read TGCGCCAGCAGCCAAGGCGAACTACGGACAGACTCCTACGAGCAGTACTTC.

V gene TRBV27 combines with J gene TRBJ2-1; D is perhaps TRBD2 (6 bases). The V end was cut by 3 bases, the J end by 5 bases, with 11 bases between. Germline CDR1 is MNHEY and CDR2 is SMNVEV (reference sequence). CDR3 length equals 14 residues. The chain's CDR3 is CASSLIGGDNEQFF. The CDR3 DNA follows: TGTGCCAGCAGTTTGATTGGAGGGGACAATGAGCAGTTCTTC.

The gene calls are TRBV10-3 and TRBJ1-2, with 8 bases that match TRBD1. Trimming at V came to 3 bases and at J to 8 bases, leaving 17 bases not matched to a gene. Germline V gene lookup returns CDR1 ENHRY and CDR2 SYGVKD. The CDR3 sequence is 17 residues long. The CDR3 DNA is TGTGCCATCAGTGACTCCTCGAACAGGGGGGGTGAGATCGGCTACACCTTC. The encoded protein is CAISDSSNRGGEIGYTF.

The J gene is TRBJ1-1, the V gene TRBV19, with 10 positions matching TRBD1. CDR3 length: 18 amino acids. The junction had 18 bases not matched to a gene; V was cut back by 6 bases and J by 5 bases. The germline V gene has CDR1 LNHDA and CDR2 SQIVND (reference sequence). Written as DNA, the CDR3 is TGTGCCAGTAGCCCCGGCGGATTAGACAGGGGGCCGGGGACTGAAGCTTTCTTT. It specifies CASSPGGLDRGPGTEAFF.

This chain links TRBV4-1 with TRBJ1-4, with TRBD1 identical over 7 bases. Per the germline V gene, CDR1 is MGHRA and CDR2 is YSYEKL. The CDR3 covers 19 residues. The V segment lost 0 bases and the J segment 1 base; nucleotides outside the gene matches: 11. CDR3 amino acids: CASSQDVQGVAVTNEKLFF. The CDR3 DNA reads TGCGCCAGCAGCCAAGACGTCCAGGGGGTAGCTGTAACTAATGAAAAACTGTTTTTT.

V is TRBV11-1 and J is TRBJ2-5; perhaps TRBD1 as D (5 bases). Per the germline V gene, CDR1 is SGHAT and CDR2 is FQDESV (reference sequence). V was shortened by 0 bases and J by 4 bases, with 9 bases between the two germline ends. CDR3 length: 14 residues. This CDR3 is CASSLARRGETQYF. The CDR3 DNA is TGTGCCAGCAGCTTAGCCCGAAGGGGAGAGACCCAGTACTTC. The variable domain in full, with the rest retrieved from reference TRBV11-1 and TRBJ2-5, is EAEVAQSPRYKITEKSQAVAFWCDPISGHATLYWYRQILGQGPELLVQFQDESVVDDSQLPKDRFSAERLKGVDSTLKIQPAELGDSAMYLCASSLARRGETQYFGPGTRLLVL.

This chain joins TRBV18 and TRBJ2-7; D gene unclear. The V gene's germline CDR1 is KGHSH and CDR2 LQKENI. The V and J ends lost 8 bases and 3 bases respectively, with 23 bases between them. This CDR3 contains 16 residues. The CDR3 here is CASATDAPTSGYEQYF. As DNA, the CDR3 is TGTGCCAGCGCGACGGATGCTCCTACATCGGGCTACGAGCAGTACTTC.

Only one count was recorded for this clone. V gene TRBV7-8 combines with J gene TRBJ1-2; weak D call: TRBD1 (5 bases). From germline, CDR1 is SGHVS and CDR2 FQNEAQ. The ends were cut back, 0 bases at V and 2 bases at J, with 7 bases in the middle. The CDR3 is 14 residues long. The chain's CDR3 is CASSLAGLNYGYTF. For the CDR3, the DNA is TGTGCCAGCAGCTTAGCGGGACTCAACTATGGCTACACCTTC.

The chain employs TRBV2 and TRBJ1-2, with 8 bases aligning to TRBD1. Germline V gene sequence: CDR1 SNHLY, CDR2 FYNNEI. This CDR3 has 13 residues. V trimming: 7 bases; J trimming: 7 bases; junction bases outside the gene matches: 8. The chain's CDR3 is CASTEDRDRGYTF. In DNA, the CDR3 is TGTGCCAGCACCGAGGACAGGGACCGTGGCTACACCTTC.

The DNA of the CDR3 is TGCGCCAGCAGCTCGAAGGACAGAGAGAGCGAGCAGTACTTC. It encodes CASSSKDRESEQYF. J is TRBJ2-7 and V is TRBV5-1, with D possibly matching TRBD1 (6 bases). From germline, CDR1 is SGHRS and CDR2 YFSETQ. V shed 3 bases and J shed 6 bases, with 16 bases lying between them. This CDR3 is built from 14 residues. Drawing the rest from reference TRBV5-1 and TRBJ2-7, the complete variable domain is KAGVTQTPRYLIKTRGQQVTLSCSPISGHRSVSWYQQTPGQGLQFLFEYFSETQRNKGNFPGRFSGRQFSNSRSEMNVSTLELGDSALYLCASSSKDRESEQYFGPGTRLTVT.

The chain employs TRBV18 and TRBJ1-4; D is unclear. The CDR3 is 14 amino acids. Trimming cost V 3 bases and J 7 bases, with 12 bases left between them. Per germline, CDR1 KGHSH and CDR2 LQKENI. The CDR3 is CASSPGGQREKLFF. The CDR3, as DNA: TGTGCCAGCTCACCGGGAGGGCAGCGTGAAAAACTGTTTTTT.

The J gene is TRBJ2-3, the V gene TRBV6-6, with D tentatively TRBD1 (6 bases). V was trimmed by 6 bases and J by 2 bases, leaving 12 bases between them. This CDR3 has 14 amino acids. Germline V gene sequence: CDR1 MNHNY, CDR2 SVGAGI (reference sequence). Here the CDR3 DNA reads TGTGCCAGCAGCTACGGACAGCTCACAGATACGCAGTATTTT. It yields the protein CASSYGQLTDTQYF.

This clone appeared once. The chain links TRBV7-8 to TRBJ2-7, with unresolved D. V was shortened by 1 base and J by 2 bases, with 9 bases between the two germline ends. The CDR3 runs 14 residues. Per germline, CDR1 SGHVS and CDR2 FQNEAQ. In nucleotides, the CDR3 is TGTGCCAGCAGCTTAGGGCCAAACACCTACGAGCAGTACTTC. Translating it yields CASSLGPNTYEQYF.

The chain uses TRBV5-6 and TRBJ1-1; 7 bases are a match to TRBD1. CDR1 and CDR2 (germline): SGHDT, YYEEEE. V gave up 4 bases and J gave up 4 bases; unmatched junction bases: 7. This CDR3 spans 14 amino acids. CDR3 amino acids: CASSRGAGGTEAFF. CDR3 DNA sequence: TGTGCCAGCAGCCGGGGCGCAGGGGGCACTGAAGCTTTCTTT.